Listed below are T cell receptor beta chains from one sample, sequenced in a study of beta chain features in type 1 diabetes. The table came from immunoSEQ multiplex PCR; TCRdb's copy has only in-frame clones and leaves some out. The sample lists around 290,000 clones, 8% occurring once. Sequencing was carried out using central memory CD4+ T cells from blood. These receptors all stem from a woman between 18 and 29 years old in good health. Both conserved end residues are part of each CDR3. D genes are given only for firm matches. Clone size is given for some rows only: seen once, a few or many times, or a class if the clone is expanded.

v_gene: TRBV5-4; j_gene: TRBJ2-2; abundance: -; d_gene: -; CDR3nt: TGTGCCAGCAGCGCCAGGGGAGACGCCGGGGAGCTGTTTTTT; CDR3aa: CASSARGDAGELFF
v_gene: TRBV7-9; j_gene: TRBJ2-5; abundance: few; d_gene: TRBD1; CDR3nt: TGTGCCAGCAGCCGCCCGACAGGGGCGCAGACCCAGTACTTC; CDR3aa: CASSRPTGAQTQYF
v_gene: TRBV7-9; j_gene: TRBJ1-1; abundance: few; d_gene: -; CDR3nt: TGTGCCAGCAGCATTGATCTGAACACTGAAGCTTTCTTT; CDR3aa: CASSIDLNTEAFF
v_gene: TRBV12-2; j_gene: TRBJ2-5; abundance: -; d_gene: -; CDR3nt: TGTGCAAGTCGCGAGGTGGGGGAGACCCAGTACTTC; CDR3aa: CASREVGETQYF
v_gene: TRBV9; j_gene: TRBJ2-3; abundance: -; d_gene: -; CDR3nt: TGTGCCAGCAGCGTAGCCCAGGGGCTGGATACGCAGTATTTT; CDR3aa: CASSVAQGLDTQYF
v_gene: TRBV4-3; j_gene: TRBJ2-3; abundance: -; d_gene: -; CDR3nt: TGCGCCAGCAGCCAAGATCCGACAGGTTGGCGCAGTACGCAGTATTTT; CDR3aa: CASSQDPTGWRSTQYF
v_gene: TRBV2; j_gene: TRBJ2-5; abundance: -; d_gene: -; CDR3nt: TGTGCCAGCAGTGAAAATCGGGGGACCGAGACCCAGTACTTC; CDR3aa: CASSENRGTETQYF
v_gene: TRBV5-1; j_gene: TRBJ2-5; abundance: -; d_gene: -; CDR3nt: TGCGCCAGCAGCACCTCGGGGACATCCGAGGAGACCCAGTACTTC; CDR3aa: CASSTSGTSEETQYF
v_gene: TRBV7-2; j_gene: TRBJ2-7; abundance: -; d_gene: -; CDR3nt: TGTGCCAGCAGCTCCTGGGACCAAGGCTACGAGCAGTACTTC; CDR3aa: CASSSWDQGYEQYF
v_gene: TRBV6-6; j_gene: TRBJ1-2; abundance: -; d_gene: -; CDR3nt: TGTGCCAGCAGTGCCCTGGACTTGGGGGACTATGGCTACACCTTC; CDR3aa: CASSALDLGDYGYTF
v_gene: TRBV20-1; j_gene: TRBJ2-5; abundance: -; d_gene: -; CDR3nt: TGCAGTGCTAGAGGGCGGGAGACCCAGTACTTC; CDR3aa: CSARGRETQYF
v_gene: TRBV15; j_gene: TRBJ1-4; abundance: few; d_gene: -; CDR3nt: TGTGCCACCACCGTACAGGGCGGGCGCTCCGCAACTAATGAAAAACTGTTTTTT; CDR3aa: CATTVQGGRSATNEKLFF
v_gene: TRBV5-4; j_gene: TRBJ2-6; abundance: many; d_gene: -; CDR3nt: TGTGCCAGCAGCTTGGCAGGGTCTGGGGCCAACGTCCTGACTTTC; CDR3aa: CASSLAGSGANVLTF
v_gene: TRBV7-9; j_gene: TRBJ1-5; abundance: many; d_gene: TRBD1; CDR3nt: TGTGCCAGCAGCTTAGGACAGGGCCAAGGGCCCCAGCATTTT; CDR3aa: CASSLGQGQGPQHF
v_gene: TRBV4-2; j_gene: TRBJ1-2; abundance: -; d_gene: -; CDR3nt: TGTGCCAGCAGCCAACCCCCAACCCGACCAGGGGCCGACTATGGCTACACCTTC; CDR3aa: CASSQPPTRPGADYGYTF
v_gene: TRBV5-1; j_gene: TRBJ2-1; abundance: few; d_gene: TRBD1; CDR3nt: TGCGCCAGCAGCCCCCGGACAGGACAGGGTGTACGGGAGCAGTTCTTC; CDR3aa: CASSPRTGQGVREQFF
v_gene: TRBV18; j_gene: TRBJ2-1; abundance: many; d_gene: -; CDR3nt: TGTGCCAGCTCACCAATTTCGCAGGACCATGAGCAGTTCTTC; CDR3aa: CASSPISQDHEQFF
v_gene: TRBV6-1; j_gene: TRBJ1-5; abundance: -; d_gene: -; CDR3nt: TGTGCCAGCAGTGAAACAGGGTCCCAGCCCCAGCATTTT; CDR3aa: CASSETGSQPQHF
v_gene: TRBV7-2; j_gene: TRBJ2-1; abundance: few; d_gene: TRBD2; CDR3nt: TGTGCCAGCAGCTTAGAGTCTAGCGGGATTGATTACAATGAGCAGTTCTTC; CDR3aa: CASSLESSGIDYNEQFF
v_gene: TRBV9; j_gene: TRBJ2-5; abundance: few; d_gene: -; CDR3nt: TGTGCCAGCAGCGTAGGGCCGACTAGTAAAGAGACCCAGTACTTC; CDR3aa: CASSVGPTSKETQYF
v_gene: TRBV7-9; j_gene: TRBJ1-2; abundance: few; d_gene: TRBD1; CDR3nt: TGTGCCAGCAGCTTCGGGGACAGGGCGGTTGGTGGCTACACCTTC; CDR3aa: CASSFGDRAVGGYTF
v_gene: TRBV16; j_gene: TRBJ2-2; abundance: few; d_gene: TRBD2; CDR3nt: TGTGCCAGCAGCCCCCCGGGGGGGTTTCGCGGGGAGCTGTTTTTT; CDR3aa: CASSPPGGFRGELFF
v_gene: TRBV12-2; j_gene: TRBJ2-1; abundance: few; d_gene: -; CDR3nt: TGTGCAAGTCGCTTAGCCAGGGGAACGGGCAATGAGCAGTTCTTC; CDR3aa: CASRLARGTGNEQFF
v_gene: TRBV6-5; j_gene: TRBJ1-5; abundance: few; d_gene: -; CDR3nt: TGTGCCAGCACCCCGGACCTCAATCAGCCCCAGCATTTT; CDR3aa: CASTPDLNQPQHF